This T cell receptor (beta chain) is from a study of untreated major depressive disorder. Whole-study findings and limits: CD4+ T cells from depressed patients used TRBV05-01 (Vbeta 5.1) more often than controls.

Sequencing was performed with immunoSEQ multiplex PCR; in TCRdb, only in-frame clones are kept and a portion is missing. The data contain about 21,000 clones, approximately 95% of them singletons. The CDR3 is 14 amino acids. Trimming cost V 0 bases and J 5 bases, with 10 bases left between them. Germline V CDR1 and CDR2: MGHRA, YSYEKL. Remarks on this clone: The antigen remains unidentified.

No current or lifetime mood disorder and depressive symptom score of 5 or less defined controls. Around 28 ml of peripheral blood was collected per donor. CD4+ T cell purity was typically about 95%. This chain joins TRBV4-1 and TRBJ2-5; no reliable D call. The source is a young man in good health. The sample taken for sequencing was CD4+ T cells from PBMCs. The DNA for the CDR3 is TGCGCCAGCAGCCAAGAATGGGCCAGGGAGACCCAGTACTTC. It specifies CASSQEWARETQYF.